This entry features one T cell receptor (beta chain) sequence. Its antigen is still unknown. The assay was immunoSEQ multiplex PCR, and TCRdb's table has in-frame clones only and misses some. Counted here are 150,000 to 200,000 clones, around 90% occurring once; the ten biggest clones make up less than 5.5%. This entry belongs to a study of T cell responses to AZD1222 COVID-19 vaccine. Study-level findings and limits: Receipt of two AZD1222 doses was followed by a rise in Spike-specific TCR breadth and depth.

V lost 0 bases and J lost 8; bases outside the gene matches: 5. The germline V gene has CDR1 SGHNT and CDR2 YYREEE (reference sequence). This CDR3 has 15 residues. The specimen comprised peripheral blood, sampled on day 0 of AZD1222 vaccination. This clonotype was sampled from an adult in good health. The gene calls are TRBV5-4 and TRBJ1-6; 7 bases align to TRBD1. CDR3 nucleotides: TGTGCCAGCAGCTTGGGCGGGACAGCCGATTCACCCCTCCACTTT. It specifies CASSLGGTADSPLHF.